Sequencing of this T cell receptor beta chain was carried out in a study of regulatory T cells in long-lasting Graves disease. Study outcomes and limitations: Among samples with persistent disease, TRBV28, TRBJ1-2 and TRBJ2-5 were favored.

Germline V CDR1 and CDR2: KGHDR, SFDVKD. Trimming stripped 5 bases from V and 2 bases from J, with 26 bases between. The CDR3 spans 19 residues. This clonotype was detected a few times. What it recognizes is unknown. Investigators prepared the TCR beta libraries by applying iRepertoire HTBI primers and Arm-PCR of CDR3 regions. One entry per CDR3 protein, called by TCRdb with MiXCR from the multiplex PCR reads. The top ten clones hold over 9.5% of a sample with under 250,000 distinct CDR3 sequences, approximately 19% of them seen once. As for time point: newly diagnosed GD, antithyroid drugs for less than 3 months. RNA extracted from PBMCs served as the sequencing template. This sample was also put to use in a study of T cells in Graves' hyperthyroidism and ophthalmopathy. From that second work: Diagnoses used clinical symptoms, serum thyroxine and TRAb, thyroid ultrasound and orbital computed tomography.

This clonotype was sampled from a young woman with Graves disease. The genes are TRBV24-1 and TRBJ1-2, with D possibly being TRBD1 (6 bases). The sample here was peripheral blood mononuclear cells (PBMCs), taken at new diagnosis, from a patient treated with antithyroid drugs. CDR3 coding DNA: TGTGCCACCAGTGGCCCAGGGGTAGAGGCACAGGGTGGGAACTATGGCTACACCTTC. Translated, it gives CATSGPGVEAQGGNYGYTF.